Listed below are T cell receptor beta chains from one sample, sequenced in a study of blood T cell repertoires in COVID-19. Clones were read by immunoSEQ multiplex PCR, and TCRdb kept only the in-frame ones, dropping some. The sample consists of about 180,000 clones, 80% to 90% of them appearing once. Input material: PBMCs or T cells enriched from blood (not recorded which). The receptors were sampled from a woman aged 40 to 49 with acute COVID-19. Each CDR3 is given with its conserved first and last residue. Fields, in order: J gene, D gene, clone size, V gene, CDR3 DNA, CDR3 protein. A D gene is named only where the DNA matches it firmly. For some rows the clone size is stated as once, few or many, or as a class when expanded; others skip it.

>TRBJ2-1|NA|NA|TRBV5-1
TGCGCCAGCAGCCATGGTCGAGGGTCATCCTACAATGAGCAGTTCTTC
CASSHGRGSSYNEQFF
>TRBJ1-2|NA|NA|TRBV7-8
TGTGCCAGCAGCCCGGACAAGTTCTATGGCTACACCTTC
CASSPDKFYGYTF
>TRBJ2-1|NA|NA|TRBV2
TGTGCCAGCAGTGGAGGGGGGGCTGTTCAGTTCTTC
CASSGGGAVQFF
>TRBJ2-5|NA|NA|TRBV2
TGTGCCAGCAGTGAGCGGGGAGATAAAGAGACCCAGTACTTC
CASSERGDKETQYF
>TRBJ2-2|TRBD1|NA|TRBV19
TGTGCCAGTAGTACCACAGGGGGGAGTTATACCGGGGAGCTGTTTTTT
CASSTTGGSYTGELFF
>TRBJ2-6|NA|NA|TRBV29-1
TGCAGCGTTCACAGAGCCTCTGGGGCCAACGTCCTGACTTTC
CSVHRASGANVLTF
>TRBJ2-5|TRBD2|NA|TRBV5-1
TGCGCCAGCAGCTTAGGAGGAGGCGGGGGGGCCGCAGAGACCCAGTACTTC
CASSLGGGGGAAETQYF
>TRBJ1-5|TRBD1|NA|TRBV19
TGTGCCAGTAGTAAAGGTTTGGGACAGGGCGGCAATCAGCCCCAGCATTTT
CASSKGLGQGGNQPQHF
>TRBJ2-3|NA|NA|TRBV19
TGTGCCAGTAGTATCCCAGGTGCCACAGATACGCAGTATTTT
CASSIPGATDTQYF
>TRBJ1-5|NA|NA|TRBV7-2
TGTGCCAGCAGCTTAGTAGGGGGTGGAAGTAGCAATCAGCCCCAGCATTTT
CASSLVGGGSSNQPQHF
>TRBJ2-7|TRBD1|NA|TRBV7-2
TGTGCCAGCAGCTTAGCGCCCGGGACAGGGGCCCACGAGCAGTACTTC
CASSLAPGTGAHEQYF
>TRBJ1-1|TRBD1|NA|TRBV3-1/TRBV3-2
TGTGCCAGCAGCCAAGAAATGAGGGAGAACCGGGACAGGGTTGCTTTCTTT
CASSQEMRENRDRVAFF
>TRBJ2-3|TRBD2|NA|TRBV30
TGTGCCTGGAGTGCACTCGGGACTAGCGGGAGGGCCCCTAACACAGATACGCAGTATTTT
CAWSALGTSGRAPNTDTQYF
>TRBJ1-3|NA|NA|TRBV29-1
TGCAGCGTGCGCTGTCTGTGCTCTGGAAACACCATATATTTT
CSVRCLCSGNTIYF
>TRBJ2-1|TRBD2|NA|TRBV18
TGTGCCAGCTCACCCCTTGGACTAGGAGACAATGAGCAGTTCTTC
CASSPLGLGDNEQFF
>TRBJ1-5|NA|once|TRBV7-9
TGTGCCAGCAGCTATCGGGAGGACAATAGCAATCAGCCCCAGCATTTT
CASSYREDNSNQPQHF
>TRBJ1-3|NA|NA|TRBV6-6
TGTGCCAGCAGTTACTCAACAGCTTACTCTGGAAACACCATATATTTT
CASSYSTAYSGNTIYF
>TRBJ1-6|TRBD1|once|TRBV19
TGTGCCAGCTGGACAGGCGGTAATTCACCCCTCCACTTT
CASWTGGNSPLHF
>TRBJ1-1|NA|NA|TRBV6-6
TGTGCCAGCAGTTTCATGAACACTGAAGCTTTCTTT
CASSFMNTEAFF
>TRBJ2-7|TRBD1|NA|TRBV23-1
TGCGCCAGCAGTCCCGGGACAGGGGAATCCTACGAGCAGTACTTC
CASSPGTGESYEQYF
>TRBJ2-1|TRBD2|NA|TRBV6-5
TGTGCCAGCATTAAGCGGGAGGGCCGGGTCAATGAGCAGTTCTTC
CASIKREGRVNEQFF
>TRBJ1-1|NA|NA|TRBV5-1
TGCGCCAGCAGCTTGGTTGAGGGGAGGATGAACACTGAAGCTTTCTTT
CASSLVEGRMNTEAFF
>TRBJ2-5|TRBD2|NA|TRBV3-1/TRBV3-2
TGTGCCAGCAGCCACCCGCTTCTAGCGGGGAGAAGGGAGACCCAGTACTTC
CASSHPLLAGRRETQYF
>TRBJ2-1|TRBD1|NA|TRBV7-6
TGTGCCAGCAGCAAGGGACAGGGGGCGGTTGAGCAGTTCTTC
CASSKGQGAVEQFF
>TRBJ2-2|TRBD2|once|TRBV2
TGTGCCAGCATTCCATCCGGGACTAGCGGGACCGGGGAGCTGTTTTTT
CASIPSGTSGTGELFF
>TRBJ2-3|NA|NA|TRBV27
TGTGCCAGCAGTAAATTAGGCACAGATACGCAGTATTTT
CASSKLGTDTQYF
>TRBJ1-2|NA|NA|TRBV4-1
TGCGCCAGCAGCCAATGGGCCTCAGGATCTAACTATGGCTACACCTTC
CASSQWASGSNYGYTF